What follows are 13 T cell receptor beta chains derived from one specimen sequenced in a study of blood T cell repertoires in COVID-19. Generated by immunoSEQ multiplex PCR, the TCRdb table keeps only in-frame clones and is missing some. This sample carries a few hundred thousand clones, roughly 89% of them seen once, and the ten largest clones take around 0.92%. Sequencing used peripheral blood. These TCRs come from a man between 18 and 29 years old with COVID-19, enrolled during active disease.

V is TRBV18 and J is TRBJ2-3; 8 bases are shared with TRBD1. V dropped 6 bases and J dropped 3; count of bases not matched to a gene: 11. CDR1 is KGHSH, CDR2 LQKENI, per germline. The CDR3 length is 16 residues. CDR3 coding DNA: TGTGCCAGCTCTTTCACGGTACAGGGGGGAACAGATACGCAGTATTTT. Translated: CASSFTVQGGTDTQYF.

J is TRBJ2-7 and V is TRBV27, with TRBD2 matching over 7 bases. Trimming cost V 2 bases and J 5 bases; bases outside gene matches: 3. CDR3 length: 13 amino acids. CDR1 and CDR2 from the germline V gene are MNHEY and SMNVEV (reference sequence). The CDR3 region has the DNA TGTGCCAGCAGTTTAGGGAGGGCCAACGAGCAGTACTTC. It encodes CASSLGRANEQYF.

The rearrangement joins TRBV12-3 or TRBV12-4 to TRBJ2-3; 8 bases are shared with TRBD1. With 3 bases clipped from V and 14 bases from J, the junction kept 7 bases outside the gene matches. The CDR3 is 12 amino acids. The CDR3 bases are TGTGCCAGCAGTTTTTTGGACAGGGTCAGGTATTTT. Translated, it gives CASSFLDRVRYF.

Written as DNA, the CDR3 is TGTGCCAGCTCAAAAACTAGCGGGGGGCCATTTATCAAGACCCAGTACTTC. This encodes CASSKTSGGPFIKTQYF. The rearrangement joins TRBV18 to TRBJ2-5; 12 nucleotides agree with TRBD2. The CDR3 is 17 residues long. Per germline, CDR1 KGHSH and CDR2 LQKENI. The trim removed 5 bases at V and 6 bases at J, leaving 13 bases unmatched.

The chain uses TRBV25-1 and TRBJ1-3; 7 bases match TRBD1. This CDR3 has 18 residues. The ends lost 0 bases at V and 3 bases at J; junction bases unmatched: 11. CDR1 is MGHDK, CDR2 SYGVNS, per germline. CDR3 bases: TGTGCCAGCAGTGAATATAAGGATCTGACAGGGCTTGGAAACACCATATATTTT. Its translation is CASSEYKDLTGLGNTIYF.

The V and J genes are TRBV7-9 and TRBJ2-4, with 9 bases fitting TRBD1. Germline V gene sequence: CDR1 SEHNR, CDR2 FQNEAQ (reference sequence). The CDR3 sequence is 16 residues long. After removal of 4 bases from V and 3 bases from J, the junction contained 7 bases not matched to a gene. This CDR3 is CASSSGQGGNKNIQYF. CDR3 nucleotides: TGTGCCAGCAGCTCGGGACAGGGTGGGAACAAAAACATTCAGTACTTC.

The chain employs TRBV7-6 and TRBJ1-4, with TRBD1 matching over 7 bases. With 2 bases clipped from V and 5 bases from J, the junction kept 11 bases outside the gene matches. The CDR3 is made up of 17 amino acids. Germline V CDR1 and CDR2: SGHVS, FNYEAQ. DNA for the CDR3: TGTGCCAGCAGCTTAAACCCCAGCGAGACAGGGAATGAAAAACTGTTTTTT. The encoded protein is CASSLNPSETGNEKLFF.

The chain links TRBV4-2 to TRBJ1-1; D call uncertain. The CDR3 covers 13 residues. The V end lost 3 bases, the J end lost 7 bases, and 12 bases lay between the germline ends. Germline loops: CDR1 LGHNA, CDR2 YNFKEQ. The CDR3 region is CASSHAPGNEAFF. In nucleotides, the CDR3 is TGTGCCAGCAGCCACGCCCCGGGGAATGAAGCTTTCTTT.

The CDR3 nucleotides read TGTGCCAGCAGCTCACTAGCGGGTAACCAAGAGACCCAGTACTTC. It translates to CASSSLAGNQETQYF. V is TRBV9 and J is TRBJ2-5; 9 nucleotides align to TRBD2. This CDR3 is built from 15 residues. The germline gives CDR1 SGDLS, CDR2 YYNGEE. Trimming at V came to 4 bases and at J to 0 bases, leaving 4 bases not matched to a gene.

This CDR3 reads CASSLEAAGGRNIQYF. The DNA for the CDR3 is TGCGCCAGCAGCTTGGAAGCAGCGGGTGGTCGAAACATTCAGTACTTC. The rearrangement uses TRBV5-1 and TRBJ2-4; D is possibly TRBD2 (6 bases). V lost 0 bases to trimming and J lost 6 bases, with 16 bases between them. CDR3 size: 16 residues. The germline V gene has CDR1 SGHRS and CDR2 YFSETQ.

This rearrangement joins TRBV7-2 to TRBJ2-4; 8 nucleotides align to TRBD1. There are 15 residues in the CDR3. CDR1 and CDR2 (germline): SGHTA, FQGNSA. V shed 5 bases and J 3 bases; nucleotides not matched to a gene: 6. The CDR3 loop is CASSEQGGVKNIQYF. The CDR3 DNA reads TGTGCCAGCAGCGAACAGGGGGGAGTCAAAAACATTCAGTACTTC.

The rearrangement joins TRBV9 to TRBJ2-2, with 8 bases that match TRBD2. Germline V lookup: CDR1 SGDLS, CDR2 YYNGEE. Trimming took 1 base from V and 5 from J; bases not matched to a gene: 16. The CDR3 covers 19 residues. The CDR3 sequence: CASSVLYYPGLGGTGELFF. The CDR3 nucleotides are TGTGCCAGCAGCGTACTCTACTATCCGGGACTAGGTGGTACCGGGGAGCTGTTTTTT.

This clone appeared a single time. The chain recombines TRBV10-3 with TRBJ1-2, with D maybe TRBD1 (5 bases). V was clipped by 2 bases and J by 7 bases, with 11 bases between them. Germline V gene lookup returns CDR1 ENHRY and CDR2 SYGVKD. CDR3 length equals 13 residues. The CDR3 loop reads CAISEIEGVGYTF. CDR3 DNA: TGTGCCATCAGTGAGATTGAAGGGGTTGGCTACACCTTC.